This TCR beta chain was sequenced for a study of tumor and adjacent non-tumor tissue in lung cancer. Turning to the study itself: Patients comprised over 9 adenocarcinoma, a couple of squamous cell carcinoma and 1 small cell lung cancer. The patients, about nine men and 5 women, were roughly 31 to 80 with stage I to III disease. Study results and limitations: In normal lung, the top 100 clones were significantly more dominant than in tumor.

The library came from three nested PCR rounds adapted from ARM-PCR protocols. MiXCR, applied by TCRdb to the multiplex PCR reads, yields one record per CDR3 protein. The data show roughly 67,000 distinct CDR3 sequences, roughly 60% seen once. As to this clonotype: Its antigen remains unknown.

The template was RNA from unsorted bulk tissue. The CDR3 loop spans 15 amino acids. Germline trimming cut 5 bases from V and 3 bases from J; bases unmatched to any gene: 12. CDR1 GTSNPN and CDR2 SVGIG come from the germline V gene (reference sequence). The receptor was derived from a man aged 50-60 years with non-small cell lung cancer. This chain connects TRBV30 to TRBJ1-2; TRBD1 agrees at 7 bases. What was sequenced was lung tumor tissue. In DNA form, the CDR3 reads TGTGCCTGGCTAAACCTACAGGGGACGTACTATGGCTACACCTTC. This translates into CAWLNLQGTYYGYTF.